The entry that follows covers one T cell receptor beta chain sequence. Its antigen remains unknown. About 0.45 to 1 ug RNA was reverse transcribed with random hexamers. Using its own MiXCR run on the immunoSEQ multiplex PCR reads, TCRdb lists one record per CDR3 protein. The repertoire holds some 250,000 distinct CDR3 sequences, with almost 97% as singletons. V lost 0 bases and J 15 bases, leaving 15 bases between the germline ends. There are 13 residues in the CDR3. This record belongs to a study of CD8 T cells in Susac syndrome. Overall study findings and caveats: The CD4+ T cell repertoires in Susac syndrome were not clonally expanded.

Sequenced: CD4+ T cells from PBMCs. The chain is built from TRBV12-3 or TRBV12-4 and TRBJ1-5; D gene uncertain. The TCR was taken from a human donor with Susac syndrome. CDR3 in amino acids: CASSLAPGSHMHF. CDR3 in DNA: TGTGCCAGCAGTTTAGCGCCGGGGTCACACATGCATTTT.